The 18 T cell receptor beta chains given below trace back to one sample, sequenced in a study of Tregs in tolerant kidney transplant recipients. The nonmyeloablative bone marrow transplants came from related graft donors, with transient mixed chimerism. Profiling relied on immunoSEQ multiplex PCR, and the TCRdb table lists in-frame clones only, not all of them. Among 75,000 to 100,000 clones listed, 93% were seen once. The starting material was CD4+ T cells from blood (PBMCs), obtained 12 months after the transplant. These receptors originate from a human patient who received a combined kidney and bone marrow transplant. Some T cells may originate from the graft donor.

V usage is TRBV21-1 and J usage is TRBJ2-7; the listed D gene, TRBD1, was not tested against the DNA. TRBV21-1 is marked as a pseudogene. The CDR3 is 20 residues long. The CDR3 region is CASSKVPTGGNMGCSYEQYF. DNA of the CDR3: TGTGCCAGCAGCAAAGTCCCAACAGGGGGAAATATGGGGTGCTCCTACGAGCAGTACTTC.

This clone has a handful of counts. The junction does not match germline at one end; this may be a read error. At the DNA level, this CDR3 is encoded by other sequences in the same sample as well. V gene TRBV4-3 combines with J gene TRBJ1-6; TRBD1 aligns across 7 bases. The CDR3 contains 16 residues. Per the germline V gene, CDR1 is LGHNA and CDR2 is YSLEER. CDR3 in DNA: TGCGCCAGCAGCCAAGATCTCCAGGGGGGTAATTCCCCCCTCCACTTT. This encodes CASSQDLQGGNSPLHF.

The V call is TRBV7-4, the J call TRBJ1-5, with D perhaps TRBD1 (6 bases). The CDR3 spans 14 residues. In germline, CDR1 is SGHVT, CDR2 SQSDAQ. Trimming removed 2 bases at V and 4 bases at J, with 9 bases between. For the CDR3, the DNA is TGTGCCAGCAGCTTAAATACAGGGAATCAGCCCCAGCATTTT. It specifies CASSLNTGNQPQHF. Looking up the rest from reference TRBV7-4 and TRBJ1-5 gives the full variable domain: GAGVSQSPRYKVAKRGRDVALRCDSISGHVTLYWYRQTLGQGSEVLTYSQSDAQRDKSGRPSGRFSAERPERSVSTLKIQRTEQGDSAVYLCASSLNTGNQPQHFGDGTRLSIL.

The V call is TRBV13, the J call TRBJ2-3; 8 bases fit TRBD2. CDR1 is PRHDT, CDR2 FYEKMQ, per germline (reference sequence). CDR3 length equals 15 residues. Unmatched junction bases numbered 6, after V lost 3 bases and J lost 4 bases. The CDR3 protein is CASSFSGGGADTQYF. CDR3 coding DNA: TGTGCCAGCAGCTTCAGCGGGGGTGGCGCAGATACGCAGTATTTT.

The chain carries TRBV5-6 and TRBJ2-5; 8 bases are shared with TRBD2. Germline CDR1 is SGHDT and CDR2 is YYEEEE. V lost 4 bases to trimming and J lost 4 bases; unmatched junction nucleotides: 12. This CDR3 is built from 16 residues. The CDR3 nucleotides are TGTGCCAGCAGCCTAATTTGGGACGGGAGGGGAGAGACCCAGTACTTC. Translation gives CASSLIWDGRGETQYF.

This clone has only one observation. The gene calls are TRBV5-1 and TRBJ2-7, with TRBD1 as a possible D gene (5 bases). The ends were cut back, 4 bases at V and 2 bases at J, with 13 bases in the middle. The CDR3 has 14 amino acids. CDR1 SGHRS and CDR2 YFSETQ come from the germline V gene. The chain's CDR3 is CASSPGAGTYEQYF. In DNA form, the CDR3 reads TGCGCCAGCAGCCCCGGAGCAGGGACCTACGAGCAGTACTTC.

The chain employs TRBV6-5 and TRBJ2-7, with 7 bases identical to TRBD1. The CDR3 is 15 residues long. The germline V gene has CDR1 MNHEY and CDR2 SVGAGI. J was trimmed by 2 bases and V by 5 bases; bases with no gene match: 9. CDR3 sequence (DNA): TGTGCCAGCAGTCCGGACAGGAGACAGACCTACGAGCAGTACTTC. Protein sequence: CASSPDRRQTYEQYF.

This clone has a single count. The gene calls are TRBV5-8 and TRBJ2-7; D unresolved. Germline V gives CDR1 SGHTS, CDR2 YDEGEE. The ends were cut back, 2 bases at V and 3 bases at J, with 24 bases in the middle. CDR3 length: 18 residues. The CDR3 DNA reads TGTGCCAGCAGCTTCAGCCGCGGATCCCCCACGTTTAGCTACGAGCAGTACTTC. Residues: CASSFSRGSPTFSYEQYF.

The V gene is TRBV2, the J gene TRBJ1-3; D is unclear. The germline CDR1 and CDR2 sequences are SNHLY and FYNNEI. V lost 9 bases and J 1 base, leaving 19 bases between the germline ends. This CDR3 is 16 amino acids long. The CDR3 is CASTSLVQPSGNTIYF. CDR3 sequence (DNA): TGTGCCAGTACCTCACTAGTGCAGCCGTCTGGAAACACCATATATTTT.

The V call is TRBV10-3, the J call TRBJ2-7; 9 bases line up with TRBD2. This CDR3 has 17 amino acids. Trimming took 0 bases from V and 2 from J; bases not matched to a gene: 8. The germline V gene encodes CDR1 ENHRY and CDR2 SYGVKD. In DNA, the CDR3 is TGTGCCATCAGTGAGTCAGCGCTAGCGGGGACAACCTACGAGCAGTACTTC. This encodes CAISESALAGTTYEQYF.

This chain links TRBV9 with TRBJ2-5, with 10 nucleotides matching TRBD2. CDR1 and CDR2 from the germline V gene are SGDLS and YYNGEE. There are 14 residues in the CDR3. The junction had 5 bases not matched to a gene; V was cut back by 4 bases and J by 5 bases. CDR3: CASSLAGVGETQYF. The CDR3, as DNA: TGTGCCAGCAGCCTAGCGGGGGTGGGGGAGACCCAGTACTTC.

The chain joins TRBV28 to TRBJ1-2; D gene unclear. CDR3 length equals 13 residues. Germline V CDR1 and CDR2: MDHEN, SYDVKM. Here the CDR3 DNA reads TGTGCAGCAACGGTTCTCAAAAACTATGGCTACACCTTC. This gives the protein CAATVLKNYGYTF.

In its sample, this clone was seen once. The chain couples TRBV19 to TRBJ1-2, with a tentative D call TRBD1 (6 bases). Germline CDR1 is LNHDA and CDR2 is SQIVND (reference sequence). Trimming cost V 0 bases and J 5 bases, with 16 bases left between them. The CDR3 runs to 16 residues. CDR3 residues: CASSIDSSRQGYGYTF. DNA for the CDR3: TGTGCCAGTAGTATAGATAGTTCCCGCCAGGGGTATGGCTACACCTTC.

The J gene is TRBJ2-5, the V gene TRBV2; perhaps TRBD2 as D (7 bases). The CDR3 loop spans 14 amino acids. The V gene lost 8 bases and the J gene lost 7 bases, with 20 bases spanning the gap. Germline CDR1 is SNHLY and CDR2 is FYNNEI. The CDR3 nucleotides are TGTGCCAGCGGGGGGGCTAGTAGTACGGGGACCCAGTACTTC. Its translation: CASGGASSTGTQYF.

The chain couples TRBV5-1 to TRBJ2-3; possibly TRBD2 for D (6 bases). This CDR3 region has 13 residues. V lost 4 bases, J lost 2 bases, and 8 bases lay in between. Germline CDR1 and CDR2: SGHRS and YFSETQ. In DNA, the CDR3 is TGCGCCAGCAGCGGGGGGACCACAGATACGCAGTATTTT. It codes for CASSGGTTDTQYF.

The chain links TRBV7-9 to TRBJ2-2, with no clear D. CDR1 and CDR2 (germline): SEHNR, FQNEAQ (reference sequence). The CDR3 covers 17 residues. V was clipped by 3 bases and J by 0 bases, with 14 bases between them. The CDR3 protein is CASSFEPKIANTGELFF. CDR3 bases: TGTGCCAGCAGCTTTGAGCCAAAAATCGCGAACACCGGGGAGCTGTTTTTT.

The rearrangement links TRBV4-3 to TRBJ2-2; 11 nucleotides line up with TRBD2. J lost 0 bases, V lost 0 bases, and 9 bases had no gene match. There are 20 residues in the CDR3. The germline CDR1 and CDR2 sequences are LGHNA and YSLEER. The CDR3 DNA reads as TGCGCCAGCAGCCAAGAATCTAGCGGGGGGTCCTATTCGAACACCGGGGAGCTGTTTTTT. The encoded protein is CASSQESSGGSYSNTGELFF.

The genes are TRBV6-4 and TRBJ1-6; D not resolved. V lost 5 bases and J 2 bases, leaving 10 bases between the germline ends. This CDR3 comprises 15 residues. Germline assignment: CDR1 MRHNA and CDR2 SNTAGT. CDR3 DNA sequence: TGTGCCAGCAGTCCATCCCGGGCCTATAATTCACCCCTCCACTTT. Translated: CASSPSRAYNSPLHF.